Following are 6 T cell receptor beta chains from one sample sequenced in a study of blood T cell repertoires in COVID-19. Assay used: immunoSEQ multiplex PCR; TCRdb lists only in-frame clones, some missing. The repertoire holds tens of thousands of clones, with approximately 87% as singletons. Sequencing used peripheral blood. Receptors were obtained from a human donor with acute or convalescent COVID-19. The donor label of this sample is uncertain.

The rearrangement links TRBV10-1 to TRBJ2-1; 8 nucleotides agree with TRBD1. V lost 6 bases, J lost 7 bases, and 8 bases stayed unmatched. Germline-derived CDR1 and CDR2 are WNHNN and SYGVQD (reference sequence). This CDR3 contains 14 residues. In nucleotides, the CDR3 is TGCGCCAGCAGGGCCGGACAGGGTGTGAATGAGCAGTTCTTC. Translation gives CASRAGQGVNEQFF.

This clone was picked up one time. J is TRBJ2-5 and V is TRBV2, with 11 bases aligning to TRBD1. The CDR3 length is 15 residues. The V gene's germline CDR1 is SNHLY and CDR2 FYNNEI. The CDR3: CSDLGQGVHQETQYF. The DNA of the CDR3 is TGTTCGGACCTGGGACAGGGGGTCCACCAAGAGACCCAGTACTTC.

The chain joins TRBV7-2 to TRBJ1-6, with TRBD1 matching 7 bases. This CDR3 comprises 15 residues. CDR1 SGHTA and CDR2 FQGNSA come from the germline V gene. Germline trimming cut 2 bases from V and 7 bases from J; bases unmatched to any gene: 5. CDR3 protein: CASSLQTGNNSPLHF. CDR3 nucleotide sequence: TGTGCCAGCAGCTTACAGACAGGGAACAATTCACCCCTCCACTTT.

J is TRBJ2-7 and V is TRBV6-5; a weak D match, TRBD1 (5 bases). Germline V lookup: CDR1 MNHEY, CDR2 SVGAGI. V lost 8 bases to trimming and J lost 2 bases, with 13 bases between them. This CDR3 region has 13 residues. Here the CDR3 DNA reads TGTGCCAGCGGGGCAGATATTCCCTACGAGCAGTACTTC. The encoded protein is CASGADIPYEQYF.

The chain joins TRBV2 to TRBJ1-3; D is undetermined. V was shortened by 4 bases and J by 0 bases, with 10 bases between the two germline ends. The CDR3 contains 15 residues. Germline-derived CDR1 and CDR2 are SNHLY and FYNNEI. CDR3 DNA: TGTGCCAGCAGTGGAACAGCCAACTCTGGAAACACCATATATTTT. It is translated as CASSGTANSGNTIYF.

The genes are TRBV12-3 or TRBV12-4 and TRBJ2-7; 7 bases fit TRBD2. V dropped 6 bases and J dropped 2; count of bases not matched to a gene: 4. The CDR3 spans 13 residues. Here the CDR3 DNA reads TGTGCCAGCAGCACCGGGACTACCTACGAGCAGTACTTC. Amino acid sequence: CASSTGTTYEQYF.